What follows is one TCR beta chain and its context. Its cognate antigen is unknown. This table comes from immunoSEQ multiplex PCR, and its TCRdb copy is limited to in-frame clones, with some not included. Among 150,000 to 200,000 clones, more than 75% were seen once, and the ten largest hold approximately 0.97%. These data come from a study of T cell responses to AZD1222 COVID-19 vaccine. Points from the study as a whole: Among spike-specific TCRs, nearly half reportedly target unmutated variant regions. Seropositive at baseline were only a handful of AZD1222 recipients. Increases in Spike-specific TCR breadth and depth were seen after two AZD1222 doses.

Trimming took 6 bases from V and 2 from J; bases not matched to a gene: 5. The germline CDR1 and CDR2 sequences are MNHEY and SMNVEV (reference sequence). CDR3 length equals 15 residues. This TCR derives from an adult in good health. The sequences come from peripheral blood, collected on day 0 of AZD1222 vaccination. This chain connects TRBV27 to TRBJ2-3; 10 bases align to TRBD2. CDR3 bases: TGTGCCAGCAGAGCTAGCGGGGGATACACAGATACGCAGTATTTT. Amino acids: CASRASGGYTDTQYF.